Presented here are 20 T cell receptor beta chains from one specimen sequenced in a study of blood T cell repertoires in COVID-19. Using immunoSEQ multiplex PCR, the repertoire was profiled, and TCRdb retains in-frame clones only, with some absent. The table lists fewer than 80,000 clones, roughly 71% of them singletons. The specimen sequenced was peripheral blood. These receptors all come from a woman aged 80 or over with acute or convalescent COVID-19.

This chain joins TRBV12-3 or TRBV12-4 and TRBJ1-2, with D tentatively TRBD1 (6 bases). V gave up 5 bases and J gave up 8 bases, with 12 bases separating them. The CDR3 is 12 residues long. CDR3 sequence: CASSRGISGYTF. CDR3 DNA sequence: TGTGCCAGCAGTAGGGGGATATCGGGCTACACCTTC.

The rearrangement joins TRBV5-5 to TRBJ2-4; TRBD2 aligns across 10 bases. Germline values: CDR1 SGHKS, CDR2 YYEKEE (reference sequence). CDR3 size: 18 residues. V shed 3 bases, J shed 7 bases, and the junction held 16 bases outside the gene matches. CDR3 protein: CASSSVAGGALRENIQYF. In DNA, the CDR3 is TGTGCCAGCAGCTCCGTAGCGGGAGGAGCCCTTAGAGAGAACATTCAGTACTTC.

DNA for the CDR3: TGCGCCAGCAGCCAAGATTCTCATGGGGCAGATGAAAAACTGTTTTTT. Protein: CASSQDSHGADEKLFF. The chain employs TRBV4-3 and TRBJ1-4; TRBD1 might be the D (5 bases). V dropped 0 bases and J dropped 6 bases, with 14 bases sitting between them. CDR1 LGHNA and CDR2 YSLEER come from the germline V gene. The length of the CDR3 is 16 residues.

To note about this clone: The junction does not match germline at one end; this may be a read error. This CDR3 is also generated by other DNA sequences in the sample. V is TRBV20-1 and J is TRBJ1-2; D call uncertain. The CDR3 spans 11 residues. Germline values: CDR1 DFQATT, CDR2 SNEGSKA (reference sequence). CDR3 sequence (DNA): TGCAGTGCCGTCCCTGGGCCCGGCTACACTTTC. Protein: CSAVPGPGYTF.

The CDR3 nucleotides read TGCGCCAGCAGCTTGGTCGCCCGAGGGAATGAGCAGTTCTTC. Its translation is CASSLVARGNEQFF. The chain links TRBV5-1 to TRBJ2-1; D may be TRBD2 (5 bases). V gave up 0 bases and J gave up 7 bases, with 11 bases separating them. In germline, CDR1 is SGHRS, CDR2 YFSETQ. The CDR3 runs 14 residues. Filled out from reference TRBV5-1 and TRBJ2-1, the complete variable domain reads KAGVTQTPRYLIKTRGQQVTLSCSPISGHRSVSWYQQTPGQGLQFLFEYFSETQRNKGNFPGRFSGRQFSNSRSEMNVSTLELGDSALYLCASSLVARGNEQFFGPGTRLTVL.

The rearrangement links TRBV6-2 or TRBV6-3 to TRBJ2-6; 11 nucleotides line up with TRBD1. Germline values: CDR1 MNHEY, CDR2 SVGEGT. Losses at the gene ends were 4 bases for V and 0 bases for J; bases not matched to a gene: 5. The CDR3 spans 18 residues. The CDR3 loop is CASSWGGTGGSGANVLTF. The CDR3 bases are TGTGCCAGCAGTTGGGGGGGGACAGGGGGCTCTGGGGCCAACGTCCTGACTTTC.

The chain combines TRBV7-2 with TRBJ2-1; a possible D gene is TRBD1 (6 bases). V dropped 6 bases and J dropped 8 bases, with 14 bases sitting between them. Germline values: CDR1 SGHTA, CDR2 FQGNSA. This CDR3 is built from 13 residues. The DNA of the CDR3 is TGTGCCAGCAGTCCACAGGGACGGCATGAGCAGTTCTTC. Its translation is CASSPQGRHEQFF.

The V call is TRBV28, the J call TRBJ1-1, with D possibly TRBD1 on 5 matching bases. This CDR3 has 13 amino acids. CDR1 MDHEN and CDR2 SYDVKM come from the germline V gene. V was pared by 2 bases and J by 5 bases, with 9 bases between. DNA of the CDR3: TGTGCCAGCAGTTTACAGGGTAGGACTGAAGCTTTCTTT. Translation: CASSLQGRTEAFF. Full variable domain (outside the CDR3, taken from reference TRBV28 and TRBJ1-1): DVKVTQSSRYLVKRTGEKVFLECVQDMDHENMFWYRQDPGLGLRLIYFSYDVKMKEKGDIPEGYSVSREKKERFSLILESASTNQTSMYLCASSLQGRTEAFFGQGTRLTVV.

This chain links TRBV10-3 with TRBJ2-4; 11 bases align to TRBD1. V was clipped by 10 bases and J by 1 base; unmatched bases: 6. This CDR3 is 15 amino acids long. CDR1 is ENHRY, CDR2 SYGVKD, per germline. The chain's CDR3 is CATGQGAGAKNIQYF. CDR3 bases: TGTGCCACCGGACAGGGGGCCGGGGCCAAAAACATTCAGTACTTC.

This chain connects TRBV29-1 to TRBJ2-7; a possible D gene is TRBD1 (6 bases). The length of the CDR3 is 13 residues. V was clipped by 1 base and J by 7 bases, with 14 bases between them. CDR1 and CDR2 (germline): SQVTM, ANQGSEA. The CDR3 nucleotides read TGCAGCGTTGAAGGCCAGGGGATGGGTGAGCAGTACTTC. This sequence encodes CSVEGQGMGEQYF.

The chain couples TRBV11-2 to TRBJ2-1; D uncertain. This CDR3 spans 13 amino acids. CDR1 is SGHAT and CDR2 is FQNNGV in the germline V gene. Trimming removed 6 bases at V and 3 bases at J, with 9 bases between. CDR3 sequence: CASRYDNYNEQFF. The CDR3 DNA follows: TGTGCCAGCAGATACGACAACTACAATGAGCAGTTCTTC.

A single count supports this clone. This chain connects TRBV5-1 to TRBJ2-1; 10 bases are shared with TRBD1. Trimming took 5 bases from V and 8 from J; bases not matched to a gene: 10. The germline V gene has CDR1 SGHRS and CDR2 YFSETQ. The CDR3 is 15 residues long. In DNA form, the CDR3 reads TGCGCCAGCAGAACCGGGACAGGGGAATCTCATGAGCAGTTCTTC. This gives the protein CASRTGTGESHEQFF.

The chain joins TRBV19 to TRBJ2-7; possible D gene TRBD1, 6 bases. There are 17 residues in the CDR3. Germline assignment: CDR1 LNHDA and CDR2 SQIVND (reference sequence). V was shortened by 5 bases and J by 0 bases, with 20 bases between the two germline ends. The CDR3 DNA is TGTGCCAGTAGTCCCAATAGAGGACAGAGTCTCTCCTACGAGCAGTACTTC. As protein: CASSPNRGQSLSYEQYF.

The V gene is TRBV6-5, the J gene TRBJ1-1, with 8 bases fitting TRBD1. J lost 3 bases, V lost 2 bases, and 8 bases had no gene match. Germline values: CDR1 MNHEY, CDR2 SVGAGI. The CDR3 totals 16 residues. CDR3: CASSYPSQGAYTEAFF. CDR3 nucleotides: TGTGCCAGCAGTTACCCTTCGCAGGGGGCGTACACTGAAGCTTTCTTT.

V usage is TRBV28 and J usage is TRBJ1-2, with 8 bases identical to TRBD1. The trim removed 3 bases at V and 7 bases at J, leaving 7 bases unmatched. This CDR3 region has 14 residues. Looked up from germline, CDR1 is MDHEN and CDR2 is SYDVKM. The CDR3: CASSLGTDRGGYTF. CDR3 coding DNA: TGTGCCAGCAGTTTGGGGACAGACAGGGGTGGCTACACCTTC.

The gene calls are TRBV28 and TRBJ2-5; 9 nucleotides agree with TRBD2. With V trimmed by 5 bases and J by 8 bases, 9 bases remained unmatched. Germline CDR1 reads MDHEN; CDR2 reads SYDVKM. The CDR3 runs 14 residues. The CDR3 sequence: CASSITAGGPTQYF. The CDR3 bases are TGTGCCAGCAGTATCACAGCGGGAGGCCCAACCCAGTACTTC.

The chain has TRBV7-2 and TRBJ2-5; TRBD2 matches 8 bases. The CDR3 runs 14 residues. V was pared by 3 bases and J by 2 bases, with 2 bases of the junction left unmatched. The germline CDR1 and CDR2 sequences are SGHTA and FQGNSA. CDR3 nucleotides: TGTGCCAGCAGCTTCCTAGCGGGTCAAGAGACCCAGTACTTC. Its translation: CASSFLAGQETQYF.

The chain is built from TRBV2 and TRBJ2-3, with a possible D match to TRBD2 (6 bases). V was pared by 5 bases and J by 3 bases, with 18 bases between. The length of the CDR3 is 16 residues. CDR1 and CDR2 (germline): SNHLY, FYNNEI. As DNA, the CDR3 is TGTGCCAGCAGTCGAAGGGGTAGCGGAAATACAGATACGCAGTATTTT. Protein sequence: CASSRRGSGNTDTQYF. The whole variable domain, remainder taken from reference TRBV2 and TRBJ2-3, is EPEVTQTPSHQVTQMGQEVILRCVPISNHLYFYWYRQILGQKVEFLVSFYNNEISEKSEIFDDQFSVERPDGSNFTLKIRSTKLEDSAMYFCASSRRGSGNTDTQYFGPGTRLTVL.

V is TRBV5-5 and J is TRBJ1-1; D remains ambiguous. The CDR3 consists of 15 residues. Trimming cost V 2 bases and J 0 bases, with 11 bases left between them. CDR1 is SGHKS, CDR2 YYEKEE, per germline (reference sequence). This CDR3 is CASSLHGDMNTEAFF. CDR3 nucleotides: TGTGCCAGCAGCTTACACGGAGATATGAACACTGAAGCTTTCTTT. The whole variable domain, filled in from reference TRBV5-5 and TRBJ1-1, reads DAGVTQSPTHLIKTRGQQVTLRCSPISGHKSVSWYQQVLGQGPQFIFQYYEKEERGRGNFPDRFSARQFPNYSSELNVNALLLGDSALYLCASSLHGDMNTEAFFGQGTRLTVV.

The rearrangement joins TRBV5-1 to TRBJ1-2, with unresolved D. CDR1 is SGHRS and CDR2 is YFSETQ in the germline V gene. The CDR3 has 13 amino acids. The V and J ends lost 3 bases and 1 base respectively, with 7 bases between them. The CDR3 DNA reads TGCGCCAGCAGCTCCTCCGTTAACTATGGCTACACCTTC. It yields the protein CASSSSVNYGYTF.